The 15 T cell receptor beta chains given below trace back to one sample, sequenced in a study of T cell repertoires in cytomegalovirus infection. No antigen has been assigned to these receptors. MiXCR was run by TCRdb on the reads, yielding one entry per CDR3 protein. The sample holds about 52,000 distinct CDR3 sequences; around 19% are singletons and the top ten take just under 80%. The sequences come from CD8+ T cells from cultured PBMCs, collected from culture after CMV antigen stimulation. The receptor set was obtained from a human donor in good health (CMV status not recorded). Some clones in this sample may be carry-over from other donors' samples.

Only a few counts were recorded for this clonotype. J is TRBJ1-1 and V is TRBV7-9; D is possibly TRBD1 (5 bases). V dropped 2 bases and J dropped 0 bases, with 10 bases sitting between them. Germline CDR1 SEHNR, CDR2 FQNEAQ (reference sequence). The CDR3 runs to 15 residues. CDR3 loop: CASSLYGGLNTEAFF. CDR3 nucleotide sequence: TGTGCCAGCAGCTTATACGGGGGTCTGAACACTGAAGCTTTCTTT.

This clonotype was observed a few times. The rearrangement uses TRBV7-9 and TRBJ2-2, with D uncertain. The CDR3 runs to 13 residues. CDR1 and CDR2 (germline): SEHNR, FQNEAQ (reference sequence). The V gene lost 1 base and the J gene lost 7 bases, with 7 bases spanning the gap. CDR3 nucleotide sequence: TGTGCCAGCAGCTTAGTCTGGGACGGGGAGCTGTTTTTT. Its translation is CASSLVWDGELFF.

The chain combines TRBV7-2 with TRBJ2-3; TRBD2 matches at 7 bases. V lost 2 bases to trimming and J lost 0 bases; unmatched junction nucleotides: 17. Germline loops: CDR1 SGHTA, CDR2 FQGNSA. The CDR3 consists of 20 residues. CDR3 in amino acids: CASSLSPGGGELSSTDTQYF. The CDR3, as DNA: TGTGCCAGCAGCTTATCCCCGGGAGGAGGAGAATTATCTAGCACAGATACGCAGTATTTT.

The V call is TRBV4-3, the J call TRBJ2-6; the D is unclear. Germline assignment: CDR1 LGHNA and CDR2 YSLEER. Trimming pared 1 base from V and 0 bases from J, leaving 7 bases between. This CDR3 region has 16 residues. This chain's CDR3 is CASSQGVRSGANVLTF. The CDR3 DNA follows: TGCGCCAGCAGCCAAGGGGTCCGCTCTGGGGCCAACGTCCTGACTTTC.

This chain joins TRBV4-1 and TRBJ2-1, with TRBD2 matching 11 bases. The CDR3 covers 15 residues. The V gene end was trimmed by 4 bases and the J gene end by 9 bases; junction bases not matched to a gene: 8. Germline CDR1 and CDR2: MGHRA and YSYEKL. CDR3 residues: CASSPNWGLAVEQFF. CDR3 nucleotide sequence: TGCGCCAGCAGCCCAAATTGGGGACTAGCGGTTGAGCAGTTCTTC.

A few counts support this clonotype. V is TRBV7-2 and J is TRBJ2-3; 14 nucleotides line up with TRBD2. Germline V gene sequence: CDR1 SGHTA, CDR2 FQGNSA. CDR3 length: 17 residues. The V gene end was trimmed by 5 bases and the J gene end by 2 bases; junction bases not matched to a gene: 6. The DNA for the CDR3 is TGTGCCAGCAGCCCGACTAGCGGGGGGGATGTCACAGATACGCAGTATTTT. Its translation is CASSPTSGGDVTDTQYF.

This clonotype was seen only a few times. The chain recombines TRBV7-8 with TRBJ2-1; the D is unclear. This CDR3 is built from 15 residues. Trimming pared 5 bases from V and 8 bases from J, leaving 19 bases between. Germline assignment: CDR1 SGHVS and CDR2 FQNEAQ. The CDR3 loop is CASSLGPSGRDEQFF. The CDR3 nucleotides are TGTGCCAGCAGCCTGGGTCCTAGTGGAAGGGATGAGCAGTTCTTC.

V usage is TRBV20-1 and J usage is TRBJ2-2; 8 nucleotides match TRBD1. V shed 4 bases, J shed 5 bases, and the junction held 6 bases outside the gene matches. CDR1 DFQATT and CDR2 SNEGSKA come from the germline V gene (reference sequence). The length of the CDR3 is 14 residues. The CDR3 spells CSAMDRAGTGELFF. In DNA form, the CDR3 reads TGCAGTGCTATGGACAGGGCAGGGACCGGGGAGCTGTTTTTT.

Regarding this clonotype: The junction departs from germline at one end; a sequencing error may be responsible. The chain joins TRBV5-4 to TRBJ2-4; TRBD2 might be the D (8 bases). This CDR3 region has 15 residues. Germline CDR1 is SGHNT and CDR2 is YYREEE (reference sequence). CDR3 sequence (DNA): TGTGCCAGCACCGACACCGGGAGGGGGCGAAACAGTCAGTACTTC. Encoded protein: CASTDTGRGRNSQYF.

The V and J genes are TRBV27 and TRBJ1-1, with 10 bases matching TRBD1. This CDR3 region has 16 residues. The V segment lost 5 bases and the J segment 1 base; nucleotides outside the gene matches: 7. Germline values: CDR1 MNHEY, CDR2 SMNVEV (reference sequence). CDR3: CASSPLRDRGNTEAFF. In DNA form, the CDR3 reads TGTGCCAGCAGTCCCCTCCGGGACAGGGGGAACACTGAAGCTTTCTTT.

The rearrangement uses TRBV7-9 and TRBJ2-5; the match to TRBD1 covers 8 bases. V shed 5 bases and J 5 bases; nucleotides not matched to a gene: 10. Germline CDR1 and CDR2: SEHNR and FQNEAQ (reference sequence). CDR3 length: 15 amino acids. The CDR3 DNA is TGTGCCAGCAGCCGATCGAGCACAGGGGGGGAGACCCAGTACTTC. Amino acids: CASSRSSTGGETQYF. The variable domain in full, completed from reference TRBV7-9 and TRBJ2-5, reads DTGVSQNPRHKITKRGQNVTFRCDPISEHNRLYWYRQTLGQGPEFLTYFQNEAQLEKSRLLSDRFSAERPKGSFSTLEIQRTEQGDSAMYLCASSRSSTGGETQYFGPGTRLLVL.

The CDR3 region has the DNA TGTGCCATCAGTGAGTCCACTGATAGCAATCAGCCCCAGCATTTT. This encodes CAISESTDSNQPQHF. This chain connects TRBV10-3 to TRBJ1-5; D uncertain. Germline V lookup: CDR1 ENHRY, CDR2 SYGVKD. V was trimmed by 0 bases and J by 0 bases, leaving 6 bases between them. This CDR3 is 15 amino acids long.

This clonotype was seen a handful of times. The V gene is TRBV27, the J gene TRBJ1-2; possible D gene TRBD1, 5 bases. V shed 10 bases and J shed 4 bases, with 19 bases lying between them. Germline V lookup: CDR1 MNHEY, CDR2 SMNVEV (reference sequence). The length of the CDR3 is 14 residues. The CDR3 sequence: CATPIGDSSYGYTF. The CDR3 coding sequence is TGTGCCACCCCAATAGGTGACAGCTCCTATGGCTACACCTTC.

This clonotype was observed a handful of times. The chain links TRBV7-9 to TRBJ1-4; D is undetermined. The CDR3 loop spans 16 amino acids. The germline V and J ends were trimmed by 6 bases and 0 bases, with 14 bases remaining between them. Per the germline V gene, CDR1 is SEHNR and CDR2 is FQNEAQ (reference sequence). The CDR3 bases are TGTGCCAGCAGTCCAGTTGACGGGGCAACTAATGAAAAACTGTTTTTT. Translated, it gives CASSPVDGATNEKLFF. Combining the CDR3 with reference TRBV7-9 and TRBJ1-4 gives the whole variable domain DTGVSQNPRHKITKRGQNVTFRCDPISEHNRLYWYRQTLGQGPEFLTYFQNEAQLEKSRLLSDRFSAERPKGSFSTLEIQRTEQGDSAMYLCASSPVDGATNEKLFFGSGTQLSVL.

This clonotype was seen a handful of times. In nucleotides, the CDR3 is TGTGCCAGCAGCTTAGCGGGTTTGCAGACAGCGAATAATTCACCCCTCCACTTT. Translating it yields CASSLAGLQTANNSPLHF. The J gene is TRBJ1-6, the V gene TRBV7-6, with D possibly matching TRBD1 (5 bases). The CDR3 consists of 18 residues. V was shortened by 0 bases and J by 5 bases, with 17 bases between the two germline ends. Germline CDR1 and CDR2: SGHVS and FNYEAQ.